This T cell receptor (beta chain) was captured in a study of blood T cell repertoires in COVID-19. The CDR3 contains 15 residues. Germline assignment: CDR1 ENHRY and CDR2 SYGVKD. Trimming took 3 bases from V and 6 from J, leaving 14 bases between them. The assay was immunoSEQ multiplex PCR, and TCRdb's table has in-frame clones only and misses some. The sample yields about 250,000 clones, around 90% seen once. The sequence derives from a woman between 50 and 59 years old who had recovered from COVID-19. The J gene is TRBJ2-2, the V gene TRBV10-3; TRBD2 is a possible D gene (6 bases). The specimen was PBMCs or T cells enriched from blood (not recorded which). The CDR3 protein is CAISEETSKAGELFF. The CDR3 region has the DNA TGTGCCATCAGTGAAGAGACTAGTAAGGCCGGGGAGCTGTTTTTT.